These 2 T cell receptor beta chains originate from one sample sequenced in a study of metastatic and nonmetastatic thyroid tumors. Before thyroid surgery, none of the patients had received any treatment. MiXCR reprocessed the PCR reads for TCRdb. The table lists 30,000 to 40,000 clones, 15% of them singletons. Sequencing was done on a sample of blood. These receptors all come from a male donor with papillary thyroid cancer or a benign thyroid nodule (not recorded which). Some clones in this sample may be carry-over from other donors' samples.

This clone came up many times. The CDR3 loop is CASSPLKASGSTDTQYF. In nucleotides, the CDR3 is TGCGCCAGCAGCCCCCTGAAGGCTAGCGGGAGCACAGATACGCAGTATTTT. The V call is TRBV4-3, the J call TRBJ2-3; TRBD2 matches 8 bases. Germline CDR1 LGHNA, CDR2 YSLEER. V dropped 4 bases and J dropped 0; count of bases not matched to a gene: 9. The CDR3 is 17 residues long.

This clone was picked up many times. CDR3 loop: CASSTRNGRASSTDTQYF. The CDR3 DNA is TGTGCCAGTAGTACCCGAAACGGCAGGGCCAGCAGCACAGATACGCAGTATTTT. The chain employs TRBV19 and TRBJ2-3, with D perhaps TRBD1 (5 bases). The CDR3 consists of 18 residues. CDR1 is LNHDA and CDR2 is SQIVND in the germline V gene (reference sequence). Deletions cut 4 bases from V and 0 bases from J, with 20 bases between.